These 17 T cell receptor beta chains share one sample of origin, sequenced in a study of blood T cell repertoires in COVID-19. The table came from immunoSEQ multiplex PCR; TCRdb's copy has only in-frame clones and leaves some out. The sample contains 75,000 to 95,000 clones, 70% to 85% of which appear only once. Specimen: peripheral blood. The receptors come from a woman aged 60-75 years in a cohort sampled during active or convalescent COVID-19.

V is TRBV6-1 and J is TRBJ2-1; no definite D call. Trimming stripped 2 bases from V and 3 bases from J, with 5 bases between. Germline V gene data show CDR1 as MNHNS and CDR2 as SASEGT. The CDR3 runs to 13 residues. The DNA for the CDR3 is TGTGCCAGCAGTGAACTAAGCTACAATGAGCAGTTCTTC. Translated, it gives CASSELSYNEQFF.

DNA of the CDR3: TGTGCCAGCTCGCGATGGACAGCCACTCGCTCTGGAAACACCATATATTTT. Its protein product is CASSRWTATRSGNTIYF. This chain links TRBV18 with TRBJ1-3; D perhaps matches TRBD1 (6 bases). Looked up from germline, CDR1 is KGHSH and CDR2 is LQKENI. V gave up 6 bases and J gave up 0 bases, with 18 bases separating them. CDR3 length: 17 residues.

The V and J genes are TRBV6-2 or TRBV6-3 and TRBJ2-3, with 10 nucleotides matching TRBD2. The CDR3 has 17 amino acids. V lost 3 bases, J lost 3 bases, and 9 bases stayed unmatched. CDR1 MNHEY and CDR2 SVGEGT come from the germline V gene. For the CDR3, the DNA is TGTGCCAGCAGTTATACTAGCGGGGACACCCTAACAGATACGCAGTATTTT. Translation gives CASSYTSGDTLTDTQYF.

The rearrangement joins TRBV30 to TRBJ2-6, with D unresolved. The CDR3 is 15 amino acids. The V gene lost 2 bases and the J gene lost 1 base, with 9 bases spanning the gap. The germline V gene encodes CDR1 GTSNPN and CDR2 SVGIG (reference sequence). CDR3 in amino acids: CAWSPPRSGANVLTF. The CDR3 coding sequence is TGTGCCTGGAGTCCCCCCAGGTCTGGGGCCAACGTCCTGACTTTC.

The chain is built from TRBV3-1 (or the pseudogene TRBV3-2) and TRBJ1-5; 7 nucleotides align to TRBD1. Germline CDR1 reads LGHDT; CDR2 reads YNNKEL (reference sequence). This CDR3 has 15 residues. Trimming removed 2 bases from V and 6 bases from J; junction bases left unmatched: 7. In DNA form, the CDR3 reads TGTGCCAGCAGCCAAAACGACAGGGCGGGTCAGCCCCAGCATTTT. This translates into CASSQNDRAGQPQHF.

The table lists this clone with a count of one. The chain joins TRBV11-2 to TRBJ1-2; D is possibly TRBD1 (5 bases). CDR3 length equals 12 residues. The V and J ends lost 6 bases and 8 bases respectively, with 13 bases between them. CDR1 and CDR2 (germline): SGHAT, FQNNGV. The CDR3 DNA follows: TGTGCCAGCAGAGGGACTGTTCTGGGCTACACCTTC. It yields the protein CASRGTVLGYTF. Combining the CDR3 with reference TRBV11-2 and TRBJ1-2 gives the whole variable domain EAGVAQSPRYKIIEKRQSVAFWCNPISGHATLYWYQQILGQGPKLLIQFQNNGVVDDSQLPKDRFSAERLKGVDSTLKIQPAKLEDSAVYLCASRGTVLGYTFGSGTRLTVV.

In this sample, this clone turned up a few times. The chain employs TRBV6-5 and TRBJ1-2; D is ambiguous. Looked up from germline, CDR1 is MNHEY and CDR2 is SVGAGI. The CDR3 is made up of 15 amino acids. The V and J ends lost 0 bases and 8 bases respectively, with 16 bases between them. Here the CDR3 reads CASSYSFGFSEGYTF. The CDR3, as DNA: TGTGCCAGCAGTTACTCGTTTGGGTTTTCGGAGGGCTACACCTTC.

This rearrangement joins TRBV6-1 to TRBJ1-6; D is unresolved. Trimming pared 2 bases from V and 0 bases from J, leaving 17 bases between. The V gene's germline CDR1 is MNHNS and CDR2 SASEGT. The CDR3 extends over 19 amino acids. The DNA of the CDR3 is TGTGCCAGCAGTGAACATAAACCGAAATGGAGCTCCTATAATTCACCCCTCCACTTT. It codes for CASSEHKPKWSSYNSPLHF.

Regarding this clone: This CDR3 is also generated by other DNA sequences in the sample. This chain uses TRBV6-5 with TRBJ2-1, with D uncertain. CDR1 and CDR2 (germline): MNHEY, SVGAGI. There are 14 residues in the CDR3. V was shortened by 6 bases and J by 6 bases, with 15 bases between the two germline ends. The CDR3 region is CASSPDRKLNEQFF. DNA for the CDR3: TGTGCCAGCAGCCCCGATAGAAAACTCAATGAGCAGTTCTTC.

The J gene is TRBJ1-6, the V gene TRBV9; D is possibly TRBD1 (5 bases). Germline loops: CDR1 SGDLS, CDR2 YYNGEE. The CDR3 totals 16 residues. V was trimmed by 0 bases and J by 7 bases, leaving 14 bases between them. Here the CDR3 reads CASSVDPGGPNSPLHF. For the CDR3, the DNA is TGTGCCAGCAGCGTAGATCCCGGGGGTCCAAATTCACCCCTCCACTTT. The whole variable domain, filled in from reference TRBV9 and TRBJ1-6, reads DSGVTQTPKHLITATGQRVTLRCSPRSGDLSVYWYQQSLDQGLQFLIQYYNGEERAKGNILERFSAQQFPDLHSELNLSSLELGDSALYFCASSVDPGGPNSPLHFGNGTRLTVT.

The V and J genes are TRBV2 and TRBJ2-7, with 10 bases lining up with TRBD1. This CDR3 spans 15 amino acids. The trim removed 5 bases at V and 2 bases at J, leaving 6 bases unmatched. Germline V lookup: CDR1 SNHLY, CDR2 FYNNEI. The CDR3 protein is CASSKRQGAAYEQYF. The DNA for the CDR3 is TGTGCCAGCAGTAAACGACAGGGGGCGGCCTACGAGCAGTACTTC.

The CDR3 is CASSPTGYEAFF. The CDR3 DNA reads TGTGCCAGCAGCCCTACAGGGTATGAAGCTTTCTTT. J is TRBJ1-1 and V is TRBV12-3 or TRBV12-4; tentative D call: TRBD1 (6 bases). V dropped 6 bases and J dropped 7 bases, with 12 bases sitting between them. The CDR3 sequence is 12 residues long.

This chain links TRBV7-8 with TRBJ2-3, with 9 bases fitting TRBD1. The J segment lost 5 bases and the V segment lost 4 bases, leaving 10 bases of the junction unmatched. Per the germline V gene, CDR1 is SGHVS and CDR2 is FQNEAQ. The CDR3 has 16 residues. In DNA, the CDR3 is TGTGCCAGCAGCTCGTGGGGGACAGGGTCCTTAGATACGCAGTATTTT. Encoded protein: CASSSWGTGSLDTQYF.

The gene calls are TRBV6-5 and TRBJ1-1, with D hard to call. Per germline, CDR1 MNHEY and CDR2 SVGAGI. V dropped 4 bases and J dropped 5 bases, with 14 bases sitting between them. The CDR3 loop spans 14 amino acids. The CDR3 nucleotides read TGTGCCAGCAGTTCCGTGCTACGTAGAACTGAAGCTTTCTTT. Its translation is CASSSVLRRTEAFF.

V usage is TRBV6-1 and J usage is TRBJ2-7; 7 bases are shared with TRBD2. This CDR3 region has 14 residues. The germline V gene has CDR1 MNHNS and CDR2 SASEGT. V was pared by 3 bases and J by 1 base, with 3 bases of the junction left unmatched. The CDR3 bases are TGTGCCAGCAGTGAGGGGGGGGTATCCTACGAGCAGTACTTC. This sequence encodes CASSEGGVSYEQYF.

This chain connects TRBV5-1 to TRBJ1-1; D uncertain. This CDR3 region has 15 residues. The V gene's germline CDR1 is SGHRS and CDR2 YFSETQ. Trimming removed 0 bases from V and 1 base from J, with 10 bases in between. The DNA of the CDR3 is TGCGCCAGCAGCTTGGTTGGAGGGCAGAACACTGAAGCTTTCTTT. Translation: CASSLVGGQNTEAFF.

CDR3 bases: TGTGCCAGCAGCTTCAGGGATGCGGATACGCAGTATTTT. Its translation: CASSFRDADTQYF. The V and J genes are TRBV5-4 and TRBJ2-3; D may be TRBD1 (5 bases). The CDR3 length is 13 residues. V lost 2 bases and J lost 6, with 10 bases in between. Germline V CDR1 and CDR2: SGHNT, YYREEE (reference sequence).